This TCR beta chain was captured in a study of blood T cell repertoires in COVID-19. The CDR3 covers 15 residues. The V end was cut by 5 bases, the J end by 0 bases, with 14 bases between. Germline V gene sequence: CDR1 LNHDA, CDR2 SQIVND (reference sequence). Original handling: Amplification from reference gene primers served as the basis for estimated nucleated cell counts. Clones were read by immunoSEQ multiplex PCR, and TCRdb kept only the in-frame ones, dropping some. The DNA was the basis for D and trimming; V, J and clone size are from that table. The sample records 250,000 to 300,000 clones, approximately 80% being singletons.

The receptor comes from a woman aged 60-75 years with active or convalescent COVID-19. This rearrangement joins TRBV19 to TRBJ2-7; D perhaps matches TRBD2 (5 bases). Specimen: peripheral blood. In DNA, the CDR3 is TGTGCCAGTAGTCCGCAGGACTCTCACTCCTACGAGCAGTACTTC. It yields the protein CASSPQDSHSYEQYF.